This TCR beta chain was captured by sequencing in a study of post-analysis software for immune sequencing data. Whole-study context: Recorded disease courses covered relapsing-remitting, secondary progressive and progressive-relapsing multiple sclerosis. Some patients had no subtype annotation.

As to this clonotype: Its antigen remains unidentified.

Presence of unique molecular identifiers characterized the TCR beta cDNA libraries. About 500,000 cDNA molecules were obtained per 1 to 10 million input T cells. TCRdb fed the PCR reads into MiXCR, producing one record per CDR3 protein. The table includes 380,000 or so distinct CDR3 sequences, around 33% detected once. The germline gives CDR1 SGHTA, CDR2 FQGTGA. Trimming removed 5 bases at V and 2 bases at J, with 14 bases between. This CDR3 is 15 amino acids long. Findings of the study overall: Higher frequency in patients than in controls was seen for about 5 TRBV segments, with TRBV5-6, TRBV5-1 and TRBV20-1 among them. Strong co-clustering by F measure linked samples that shared a preparation batch.

Sequencing was performed on blood. This sequence was found in a girl aged 5-17 years with multiple sclerosis. The chain links TRBV7-3 to TRBJ2-3; D might be TRBD1 (5 bases). CDR3 coding DNA: TGTGCCAGCAGCCCTCAGGGCTACTTCACAGATACGCAGTATTTT. This sequence encodes CASSPQGYFTDTQYF.